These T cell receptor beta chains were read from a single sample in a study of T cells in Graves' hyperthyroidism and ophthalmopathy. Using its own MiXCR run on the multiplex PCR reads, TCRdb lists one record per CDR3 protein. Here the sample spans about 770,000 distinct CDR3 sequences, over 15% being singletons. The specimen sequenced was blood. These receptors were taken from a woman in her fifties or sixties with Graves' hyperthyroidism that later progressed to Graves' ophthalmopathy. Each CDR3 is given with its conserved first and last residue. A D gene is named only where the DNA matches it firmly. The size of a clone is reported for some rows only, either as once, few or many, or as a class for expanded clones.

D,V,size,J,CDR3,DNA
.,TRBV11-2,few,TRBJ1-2,CASSLIWADPNYGYTF,TGTGCCAGCAGCTTAATTTGGGCTGATCCTAACTATGGCTACACCTTC
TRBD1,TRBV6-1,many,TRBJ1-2,CASSEPGTGGKGYTF,TGTGCCAGCAGTGAACCCGGGACAGGGGGGAAAGGCTACACCTTC
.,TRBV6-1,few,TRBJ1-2,CASSPVRQSPYGYTF,TGTGCCAGCAGCCCAGTTAGACAGTCCCCCTATGGCTACACCTTC
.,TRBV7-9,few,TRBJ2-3,CASSFLGPTDTQYF,TGTGCCAGCAGCTTCTTGGGACCCACAGATACGCAGTATTTT
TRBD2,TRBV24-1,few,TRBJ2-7,CATLWLAGGQTYEQYF,TGTGCCACCTTATGGCTAGCGGGGGGACAGACCTACGAGCAGTACTTC
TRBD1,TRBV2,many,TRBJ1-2,CASSLTGAYGYTF,TGTGCCAGCAGCCTAACAGGGGCCTATGGCTACACCTTC
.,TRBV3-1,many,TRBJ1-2,CASSRRDGSYGYTF,TGTGCCAGCAGCCGCCGGGACGGCTCTTATGGCTACACCTTC
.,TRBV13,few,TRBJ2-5,CASSLPSAEETQYF,TGTGCCAGCAGCCTACCCAGTGCAGAAGAGACCCAGTACTTC
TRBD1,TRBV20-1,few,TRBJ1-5,CSARGTANQPQHF,TGCAGTGCTAGGGGGACAGCTAATCAGCCCCAGCATTTT
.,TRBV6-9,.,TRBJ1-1,CASSYSAGLRGVWNTEAFF,TGTGCCAGCAGTTACAGCGCGGGACTTAGGGGGGTATGGAACACTGAAGCTTTCTTT
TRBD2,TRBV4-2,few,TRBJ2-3,CASSRQSGGFTDTQYF,TGTGCCAGCAGCCGCCAATCGGGGGGTTTCACAGATACGCAGTATTTT
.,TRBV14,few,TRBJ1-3,CASSQDAATRNTIYF,TGTGCCAGCAGCCAAGATGCGGCCACGCGAAACACCATATATTTT
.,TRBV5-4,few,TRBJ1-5,CASSIQGQQPQHF,TGTGCCAGCAGTATTCAGGGGCAGCAGCCCCAGCATTTT
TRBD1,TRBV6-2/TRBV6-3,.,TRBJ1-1,CASISRDRGYTEAFF,TGTGCCAGCATCAGCCGGGACAGGGGGTACACTGAAGCTTTCTTT
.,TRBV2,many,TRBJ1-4,CASIREPSNEKLFF,TGTGCCAGCATCAGAGAGCCTTCTAATGAAAAACTGTTTTTT
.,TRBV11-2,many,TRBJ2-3,CASSLVYGTGLTDTQYF,TGTGCCAGCAGCTTAGTCTATGGGACGGGTCTAACAGATACGCAGTATTTT
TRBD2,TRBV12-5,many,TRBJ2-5,CASGFTSGYQETQYF,TGTGCTAGTGGTTTTACTAGCGGTTATCAAGAGACCCAGTACTTC
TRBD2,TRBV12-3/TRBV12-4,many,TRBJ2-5,CASSPGLAGGGETQYF,TGTGCCAGCAGTCCGGGACTAGCGGGGGGTGGGGAGACCCAGTACTTC
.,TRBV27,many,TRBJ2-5,CASSLGGRLETQYF,TGTGCCAGCAGTTTGGGGGGACGTTTGGAGACCCAGTACTTC
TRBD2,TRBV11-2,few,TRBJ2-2,CASSSGGSGELFF,TGTGCCAGCAGCTCGGGGGGGAGCGGGGAGCTGTTTTTT
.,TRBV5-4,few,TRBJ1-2,CASSLIAQGYGYTF,TGTGCCAGCAGCTTGATTGCTCAAGGCTATGGCTACACCTTC
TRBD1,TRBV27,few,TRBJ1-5,CASSLVTGVQPQHF,TGTGCCAGCAGTTTAGTAACAGGGGTTCAGCCCCAGCATTTT
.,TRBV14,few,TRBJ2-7,CASSRIQAKGVYEQYF,TGTGCCAGCAGCCGGATACAAGCGAAAGGGGTCTACGAGCAGTACTTC
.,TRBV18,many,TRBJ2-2,CASSPTSGNTGELFF,TGTGCCAGCTCTCCGACCTCAGGGAACACCGGGGAGCTGTTTTTT
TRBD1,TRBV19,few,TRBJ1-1,CASTGQGSTEAFF,TGTGCCAGTACCGGACAGGGTAGCACTGAAGCTTTCTTT
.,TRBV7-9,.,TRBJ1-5,CASSFYRAEPQHF,TGTGCCAGCAGCTTCTACCGGGCCGAGCCCCAGCATTTT
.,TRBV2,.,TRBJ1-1,CASSNAEAFF,TGTGCCAGCTCGAACGCTGAAGCTTTCTTT
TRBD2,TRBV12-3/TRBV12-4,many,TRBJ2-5,CASSGGGTSVETQYF,TGTGCCAGCAGTGGGGGGGGGACTAGCGTGGAGACCCAGTACTTC
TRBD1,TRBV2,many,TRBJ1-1,CASSIHRGVGTEAFF,TGTGCCAGCAGTATTCACAGGGGCGTAGGGACTGAAGCTTTCTTT
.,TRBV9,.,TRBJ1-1,CASSGVQSMNTEAFF,TGTGCCAGCAGCGGAGTCCAGAGTATGAACACTGAAGCTTTCTTT
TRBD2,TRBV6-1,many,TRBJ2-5,CASSEVGLVQETQYF,TGTGCCAGCAGTGAAGTGGGACTAGTCCAAGAGACCCAGTACTTC
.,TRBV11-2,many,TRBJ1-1,CASSPNPGSTMNTEAFF,TGTGCCAGCAGTCCCAATCCGGGCTCAACAATGAACACTGAAGCTTTCTTT
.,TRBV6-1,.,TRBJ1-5,CASSETEVRQPQHF,TGTGCCAGCAGTGAGACGGAGGTTCGTCAGCCCCAGCATTTT
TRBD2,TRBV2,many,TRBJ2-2,CASSYGTRRSGGELFF,TGTGCCAGCAGCTACGGGACTAGGAGGTCGGGCGGGGAGCTGTTTTTT
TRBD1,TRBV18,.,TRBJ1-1,CASSQAGTGTEAFF,TGTGCCAGCTCACAAGCCGGGACAGGGACTGAAGCTTTCTTT
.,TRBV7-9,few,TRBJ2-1,CASEGGSYNEQFF,TGTGCCAGCGAGGGGGGCTCCTACAATGAGCAGTTCTTC
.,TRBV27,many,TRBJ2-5,CASSTEASWGETQYF,TGTGCCAGCAGTACCGAGGCTAGCTGGGGTGAGACCCAGTACTTC
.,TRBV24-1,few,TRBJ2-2,CATSDLVPNTGELFF,TGTGCCACCAGTGATTTGGTCCCGAACACCGGGGAGCTGTTTTTT
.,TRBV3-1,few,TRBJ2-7,CASSQEIRREQYF,TGTGCCAGCAGCCAAGAAATTCGGCGGGAGCAGTACTTC
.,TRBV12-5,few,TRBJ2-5,CASGPPETRGETQYF,TGTGCTAGTGGCCCGCCTGAGACCCGGGGGGAGACCCAGTACTTC
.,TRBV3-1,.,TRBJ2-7,CASSQALAPTYEQYF,TGTGCCAGCAGCCAAGCGTTAGCACCGACCTACGAGCAGTACTTC
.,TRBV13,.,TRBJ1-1,CASSRHQGPNTEAFF,TGTGCCAGCAGCCGTCACCAGGGACCGAACACTGAAGCTTTCTTT
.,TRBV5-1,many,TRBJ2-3,CASSLDSGHITDTQYF,TGCGCCAGCAGCCTCGACTCGGGACATATCACGGATACGCAGTATTTT
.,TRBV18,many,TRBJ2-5,CASSLGAGNQETQYF,TGTGCCAGCTCACTAGGCGCCGGCAACCAAGAGACCCAGTACTTC
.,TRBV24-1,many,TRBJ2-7,CATSDLYQGSYEQYF,TGTGCCACCAGTGATTTGTATCAGGGGTCCTACGAGCAGTACTTC
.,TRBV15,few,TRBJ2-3,CATSRGAAGTSTDTQYF,TGTGCCACCAGCAGGGGGGCCGCGGGGACTAGCACAGATACGCAGTATTTT
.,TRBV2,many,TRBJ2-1,CATGGRSPEQFF,TGTGCCACCGGGGGGCGGAGTCCTGAGCAGTTCTTC
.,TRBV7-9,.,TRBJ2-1,CASSLEGGQKDEQFF,TGTGCCAGCAGCTTAGAAGGTGGCCAGAAGGATGAGCAGTTCTTC
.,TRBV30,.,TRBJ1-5,CAWSEGFNQPQHF,TGTGCCTGGAGTGAGGGTTTCAATCAGCCCCAGCATTTT
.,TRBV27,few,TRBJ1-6,CASSLSGGSSPLHF,TGTGCCAGCAGTTTATCGGGCGGGAGTTCACCCCTCCACTTT
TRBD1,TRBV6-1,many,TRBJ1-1,CASSPTGERAFF,TGTGCCAGCAGTCCTACAGGGGAAAGGGCTTTCTTT
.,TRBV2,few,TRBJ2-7,CASREDEQYF,TGTGCCAGCAGGGAGGACGAGCAGTACTTC
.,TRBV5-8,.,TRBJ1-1,CASSPAGLDTEAFF,TGTGCCAGCAGCCCCGCAGGGTTGGACACTGAAGCTTTCTTT